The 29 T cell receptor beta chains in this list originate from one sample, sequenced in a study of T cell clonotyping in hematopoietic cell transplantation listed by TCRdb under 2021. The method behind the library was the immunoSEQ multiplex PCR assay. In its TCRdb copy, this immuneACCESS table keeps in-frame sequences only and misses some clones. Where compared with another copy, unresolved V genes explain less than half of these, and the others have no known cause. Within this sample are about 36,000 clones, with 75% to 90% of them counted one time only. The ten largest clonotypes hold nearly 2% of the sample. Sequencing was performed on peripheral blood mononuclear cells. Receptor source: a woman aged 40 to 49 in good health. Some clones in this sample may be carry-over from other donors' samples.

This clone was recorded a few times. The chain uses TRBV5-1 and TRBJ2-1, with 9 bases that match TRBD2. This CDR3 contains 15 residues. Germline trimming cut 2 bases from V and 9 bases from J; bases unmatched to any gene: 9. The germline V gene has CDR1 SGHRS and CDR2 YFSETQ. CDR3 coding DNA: TGCGCCAGCAGCTTAGGTAGCGGGAGTTTCGCTGAGCAGTTCTTC. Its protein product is CASSLGSGSFAEQFF.

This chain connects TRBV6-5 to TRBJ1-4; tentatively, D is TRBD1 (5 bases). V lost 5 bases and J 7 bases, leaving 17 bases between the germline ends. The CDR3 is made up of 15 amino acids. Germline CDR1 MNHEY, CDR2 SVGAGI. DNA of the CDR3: TGTGCCAGCAGTCACCAGCGAGCAGGGAGTGAAAAACTGTTTTTT. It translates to CASSHQRAGSEKLFF.

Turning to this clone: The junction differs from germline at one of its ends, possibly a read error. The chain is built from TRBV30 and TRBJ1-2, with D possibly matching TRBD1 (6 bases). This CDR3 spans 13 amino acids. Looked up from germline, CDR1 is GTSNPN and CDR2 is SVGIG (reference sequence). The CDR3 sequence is CASSNRAAGGYTF. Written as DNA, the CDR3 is TGTGCCTCGAGTAACAGGGCGGCGGGTGGCTACACCTTC.

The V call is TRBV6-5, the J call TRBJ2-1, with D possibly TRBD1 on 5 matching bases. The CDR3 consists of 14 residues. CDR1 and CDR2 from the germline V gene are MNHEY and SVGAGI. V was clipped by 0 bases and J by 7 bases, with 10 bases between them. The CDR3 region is CASSYSTTANEQFF. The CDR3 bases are TGTGCCAGCAGTTACTCAACGACAGCTAATGAGCAGTTCTTC.

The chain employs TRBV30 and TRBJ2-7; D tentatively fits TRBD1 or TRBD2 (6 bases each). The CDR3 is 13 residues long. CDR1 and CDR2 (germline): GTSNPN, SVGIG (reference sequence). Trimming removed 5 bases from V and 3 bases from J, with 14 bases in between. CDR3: CAWGGPDSYEQYF. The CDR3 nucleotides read TGTGCCTGGGGGGGGCCCGATAGCTACGAGCAGTACTTC.

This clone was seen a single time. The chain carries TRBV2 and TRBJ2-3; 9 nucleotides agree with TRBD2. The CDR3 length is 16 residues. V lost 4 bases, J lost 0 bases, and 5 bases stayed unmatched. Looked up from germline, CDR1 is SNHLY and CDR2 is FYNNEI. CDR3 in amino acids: CASSVRLAASTDTQYF. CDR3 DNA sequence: TGTGCCAGCAGTGTAAGACTAGCGGCTAGCACAGATACGCAGTATTTT.

The CDR3 loop reads CASSLGDGGRGDTEAFF. The DNA for the CDR3 is TGCGCCAGCAGCTTGGGGGACGGGGGGAGAGGGGACACTGAAGCTTTCTTT. The chain carries TRBV5-1 and TRBJ1-1, with D perhaps matching TRBD1 (5 bases). Trimming stripped 0 bases from V and 3 bases from J, with 18 bases between. This CDR3 spans 17 amino acids. Germline V gives CDR1 SGHRS, CDR2 YFSETQ.

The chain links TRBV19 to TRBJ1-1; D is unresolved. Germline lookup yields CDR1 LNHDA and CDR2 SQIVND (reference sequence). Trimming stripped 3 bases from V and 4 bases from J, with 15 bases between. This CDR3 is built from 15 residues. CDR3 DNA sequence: TGTGCCAGTAGTATCGCGACGGGCCTGGGCACTGAAGCTTTCTTT. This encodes CASSIATGLGTEAFF.

CDR3 in amino acids: CASSLGNSGELFF. The CDR3 DNA follows: TGCGCCAGCAGCCTTGGAAATTCCGGGGAGCTGTTTTTT. V and J are TRBV5-1 and TRBJ2-2; D call uncertain. Trimming took off 4 bases at V and 6 bases at J, with 10 bases between the two ends. The CDR3 loop spans 13 amino acids. Germline lookup yields CDR1 SGHRS and CDR2 YFSETQ.

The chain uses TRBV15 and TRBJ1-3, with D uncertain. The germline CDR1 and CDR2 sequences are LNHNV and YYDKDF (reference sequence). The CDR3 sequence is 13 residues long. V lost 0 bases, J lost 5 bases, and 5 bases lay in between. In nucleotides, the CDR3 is TGTGCCACCAGCAGAGACCGGAGAAACACCATATATTTT. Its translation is CATSRDRRNTIYF.

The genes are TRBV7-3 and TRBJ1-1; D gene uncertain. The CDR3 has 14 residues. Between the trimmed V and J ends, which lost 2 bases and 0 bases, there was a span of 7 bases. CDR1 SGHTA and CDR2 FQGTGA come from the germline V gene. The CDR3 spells CASSLEQMNTEAFF. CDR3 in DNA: TGTGCCAGCAGCTTAGAACAGATGAACACTGAAGCTTTCTTT.

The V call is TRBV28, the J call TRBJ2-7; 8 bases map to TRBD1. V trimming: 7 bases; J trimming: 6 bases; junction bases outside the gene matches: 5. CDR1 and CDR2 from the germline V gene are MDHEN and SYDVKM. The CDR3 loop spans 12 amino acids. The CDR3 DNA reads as TGTGCCAGCAACCCCCAGGGGGCCGAGCAGTACTTC. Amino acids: CASNPQGAEQYF.

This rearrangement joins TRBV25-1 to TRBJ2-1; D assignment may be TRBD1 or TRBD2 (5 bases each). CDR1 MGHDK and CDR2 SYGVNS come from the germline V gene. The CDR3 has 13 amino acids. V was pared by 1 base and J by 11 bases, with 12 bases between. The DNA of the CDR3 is TGTGCCAGCAGTGAATCCGGGGCCGAACAGCAGTTCTTC. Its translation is CASSESGAEQQFF.

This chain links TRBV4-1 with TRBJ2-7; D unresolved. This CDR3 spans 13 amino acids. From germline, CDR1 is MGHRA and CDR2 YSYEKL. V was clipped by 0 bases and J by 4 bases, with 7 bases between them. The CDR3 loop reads CASSQDPPYEQYF. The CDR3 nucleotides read TGCGCCAGCAGCCAAGATCCCCCTTACGAGCAGTACTTC.

CDR3 protein: CASSNGQGDKPQHF. The CDR3 DNA sequence: TGTGCCAGCAGTAATGGACAAGGGGATAAGCCCCAGCATTTT. V is TRBV7-8 and J is TRBJ1-5, with D maybe TRBD1 (5 bases). Germline CDR1 SGHVS, CDR2 FQNEAQ. Trimming stripped 6 bases from V and 8 bases from J, with 17 bases between. This CDR3 contains 14 residues. Full variable domain (missing parts from reference TRBV7-8 and TRBJ1-5): GAGVSQSPRYKVAKRGQDVALRCDPISGHVSLFWYQQALGQGPEFLTYFQNEAQLDKSGLPSDRFFAERPEGSVSTLKIQRTQQEDSAVYLCASSNGQGDKPQHFGDGTRLSIL.

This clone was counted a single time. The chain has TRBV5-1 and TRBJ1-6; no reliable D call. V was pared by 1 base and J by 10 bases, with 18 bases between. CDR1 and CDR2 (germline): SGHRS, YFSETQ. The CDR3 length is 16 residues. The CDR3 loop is CASSLYGETMPSPLHF. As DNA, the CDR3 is TGCGCCAGCAGCTTGTACGGGGAGACAATGCCCTCACCCCTCCACTTT.

In DNA form, the CDR3 reads TGTGCCAGCAGCCAGAATCAGCCCCAGCATTTT. This gives the protein CASSQNQPQHF. The chain employs TRBV14 and TRBJ1-5; D is unclear. The V gene's germline CDR1 is SGHDN and CDR2 FVKESK. The V and J ends lost 3 bases and 4 bases respectively, with 1 base between them. CDR3 size: 11 residues.

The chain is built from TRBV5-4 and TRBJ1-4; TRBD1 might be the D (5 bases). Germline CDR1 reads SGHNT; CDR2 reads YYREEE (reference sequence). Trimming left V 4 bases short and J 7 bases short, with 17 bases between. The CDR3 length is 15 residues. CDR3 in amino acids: CASSAQGRLGEKLFF. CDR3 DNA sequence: TGTGCCAGCAGCGCCCAGGGTCGCCTGGGTGAAAAACTGTTTTTT.

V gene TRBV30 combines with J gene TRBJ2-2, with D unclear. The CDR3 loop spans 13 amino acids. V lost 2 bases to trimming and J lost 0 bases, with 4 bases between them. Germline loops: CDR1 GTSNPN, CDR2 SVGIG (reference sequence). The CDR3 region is CAWSSTNTGELFF. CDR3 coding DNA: TGTGCCTGGAGTTCGACGAACACCGGGGAGCTGTTTTTT.

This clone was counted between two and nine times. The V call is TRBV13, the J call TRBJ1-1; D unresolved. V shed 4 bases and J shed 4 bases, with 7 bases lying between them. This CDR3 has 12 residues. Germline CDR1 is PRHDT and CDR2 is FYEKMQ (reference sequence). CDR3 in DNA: TGTGCCAGCAGCTCCCATACCACTGAAGCTTTCTTT. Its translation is CASSSHTTEAFF.

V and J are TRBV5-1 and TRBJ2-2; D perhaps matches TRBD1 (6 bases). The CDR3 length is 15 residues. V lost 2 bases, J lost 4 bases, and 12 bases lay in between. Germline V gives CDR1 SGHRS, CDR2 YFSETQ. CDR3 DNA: TGCGCCAGCAGCTTAGGGGCAGGGGCCACCGGGGAGCTGTTTTTT. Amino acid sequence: CASSLGAGATGELFF. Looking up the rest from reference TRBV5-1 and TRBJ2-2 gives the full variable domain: KAGVTQTPRYLIKTRGQQVTLSCSPISGHRSVSWYQQTPGQGLQFLFEYFSETQRNKGNFPGRFSGRQFSNSRSEMNVSTLELGDSALYLCASSLGAGATGELFFGEGSRLTVL.

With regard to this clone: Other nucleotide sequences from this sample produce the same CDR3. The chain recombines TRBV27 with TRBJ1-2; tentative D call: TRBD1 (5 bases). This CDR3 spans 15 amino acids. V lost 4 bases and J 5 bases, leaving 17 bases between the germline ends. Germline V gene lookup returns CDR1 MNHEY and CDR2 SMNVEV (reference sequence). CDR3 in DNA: TGTGCCAGCAGTTGGGGCGGGGGAGGGGCATATGGCTACACCTTC. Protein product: CASSWGGGGAYGYTF.

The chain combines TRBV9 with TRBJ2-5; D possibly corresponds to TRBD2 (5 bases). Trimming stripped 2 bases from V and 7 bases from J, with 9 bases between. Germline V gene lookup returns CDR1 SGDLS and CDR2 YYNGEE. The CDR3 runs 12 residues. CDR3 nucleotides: TGTGCCAGCAGCGTGATTGAGGGGACCCAGTACTTC. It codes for CASSVIEGTQYF.

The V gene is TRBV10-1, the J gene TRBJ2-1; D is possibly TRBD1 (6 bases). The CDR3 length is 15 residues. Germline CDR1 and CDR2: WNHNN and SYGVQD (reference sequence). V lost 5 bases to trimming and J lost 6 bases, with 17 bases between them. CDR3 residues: CASSLARGSGNEQFF. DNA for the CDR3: TGCGCCAGCAGTCTTGCCAGGGGATCGGGCAATGAGCAGTTCTTC.

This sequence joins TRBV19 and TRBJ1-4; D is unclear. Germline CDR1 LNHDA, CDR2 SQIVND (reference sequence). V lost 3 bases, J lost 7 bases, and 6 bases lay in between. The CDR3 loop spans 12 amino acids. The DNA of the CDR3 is TGTGCCAGTAGTATCAGGTCTGAAAAACTGTTTTTT. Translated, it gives CASSIRSEKLFF.

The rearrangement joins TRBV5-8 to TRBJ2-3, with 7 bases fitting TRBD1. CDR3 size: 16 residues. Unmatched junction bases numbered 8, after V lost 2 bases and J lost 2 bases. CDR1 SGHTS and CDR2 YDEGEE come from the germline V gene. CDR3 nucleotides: TGTGCCAGCAGCTTAGGACGAGACAGGGACACAGATACGCAGTATTTT. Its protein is CASSLGRDRDTDTQYF.

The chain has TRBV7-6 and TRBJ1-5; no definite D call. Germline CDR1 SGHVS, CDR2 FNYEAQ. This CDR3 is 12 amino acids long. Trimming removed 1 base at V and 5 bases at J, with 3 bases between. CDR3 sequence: CASSLVDQPQHF. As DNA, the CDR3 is TGTGCCAGCAGCTTAGTCGATCAGCCCCAGCATTTT.

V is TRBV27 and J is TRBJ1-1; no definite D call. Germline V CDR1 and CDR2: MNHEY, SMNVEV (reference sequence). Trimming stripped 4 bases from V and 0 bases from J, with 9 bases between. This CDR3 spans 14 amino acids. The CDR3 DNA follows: TGTGCCAGCAGTTCCTACGGAATGAACACTGAAGCTTTCTTT. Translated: CASSSYGMNTEAFF.

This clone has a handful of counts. CDR3 sequence reads: CASSLGSADEQYF. CDR3 nucleotides: TGTGCCAGCAGCTTAGGAAGCGCTGACGAGCAGTACTTC. The genes are TRBV11-3 and TRBJ2-7; D ambiguous. The CDR3 contains 13 residues. The V gene lost 1 base and the J gene lost 5 bases, with 9 bases spanning the gap. The germline CDR1 and CDR2 sequences are SGHNT and YENEEA.